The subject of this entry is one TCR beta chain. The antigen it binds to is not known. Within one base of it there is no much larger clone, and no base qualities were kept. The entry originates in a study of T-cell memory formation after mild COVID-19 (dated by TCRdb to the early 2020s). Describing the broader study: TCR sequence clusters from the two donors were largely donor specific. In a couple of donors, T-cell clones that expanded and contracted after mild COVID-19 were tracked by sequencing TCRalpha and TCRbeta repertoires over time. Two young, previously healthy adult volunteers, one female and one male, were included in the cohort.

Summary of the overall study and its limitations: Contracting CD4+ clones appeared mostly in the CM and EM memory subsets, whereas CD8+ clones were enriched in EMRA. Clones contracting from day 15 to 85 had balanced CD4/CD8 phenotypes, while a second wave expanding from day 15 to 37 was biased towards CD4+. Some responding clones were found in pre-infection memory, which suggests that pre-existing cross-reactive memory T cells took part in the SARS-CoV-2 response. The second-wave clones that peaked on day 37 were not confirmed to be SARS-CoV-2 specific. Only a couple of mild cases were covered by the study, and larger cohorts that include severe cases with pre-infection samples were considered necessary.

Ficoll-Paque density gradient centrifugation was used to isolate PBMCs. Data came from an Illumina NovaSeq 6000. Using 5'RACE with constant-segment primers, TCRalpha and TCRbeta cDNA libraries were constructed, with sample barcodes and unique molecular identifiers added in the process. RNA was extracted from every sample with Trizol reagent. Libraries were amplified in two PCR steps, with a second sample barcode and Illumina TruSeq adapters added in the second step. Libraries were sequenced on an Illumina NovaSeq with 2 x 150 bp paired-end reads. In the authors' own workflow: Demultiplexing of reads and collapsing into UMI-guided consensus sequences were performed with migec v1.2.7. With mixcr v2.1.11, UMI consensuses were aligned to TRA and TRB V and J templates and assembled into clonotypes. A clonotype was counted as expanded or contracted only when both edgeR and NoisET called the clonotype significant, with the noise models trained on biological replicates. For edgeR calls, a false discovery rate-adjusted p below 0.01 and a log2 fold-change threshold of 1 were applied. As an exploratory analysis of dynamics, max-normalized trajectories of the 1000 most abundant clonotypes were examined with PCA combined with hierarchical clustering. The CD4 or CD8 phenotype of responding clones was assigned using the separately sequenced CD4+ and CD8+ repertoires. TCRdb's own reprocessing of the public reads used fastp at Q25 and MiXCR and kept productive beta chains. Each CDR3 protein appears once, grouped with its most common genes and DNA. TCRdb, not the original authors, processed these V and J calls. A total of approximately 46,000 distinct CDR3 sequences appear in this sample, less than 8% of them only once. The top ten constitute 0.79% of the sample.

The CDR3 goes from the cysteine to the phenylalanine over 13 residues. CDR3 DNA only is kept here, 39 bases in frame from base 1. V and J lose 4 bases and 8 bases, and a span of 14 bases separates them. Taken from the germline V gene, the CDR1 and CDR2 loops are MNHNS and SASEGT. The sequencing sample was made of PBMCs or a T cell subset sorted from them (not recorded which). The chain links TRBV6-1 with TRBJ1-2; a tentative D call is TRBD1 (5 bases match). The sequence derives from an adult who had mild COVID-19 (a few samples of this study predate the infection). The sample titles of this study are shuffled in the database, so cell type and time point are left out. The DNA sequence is TGTGCCAGCAGTGTGAGCAGGGTAGGAGGCTACACCTTC. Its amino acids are CASSVSRVGGYTF.